Included here is one T cell receptor beta chain sequence, with context. The length of the CDR3 is 15 residues. Germline lookup yields CDR1 SGDLS and CDR2 YYNGEE. The V gene lost 0 bases and the J gene lost 6 bases, with 14 bases spanning the gap. Some clones are missing from TCRdb's copy, which holds only in-frame ones; the method was immunoSEQ multiplex PCR. The sample has 85,000 to 100,000 clones, around 87% seen once. This entry belongs to a study of OX40 agonist ivuxolimab in advanced cancers. Study summary: Two patients with cutaneous melanoma and one with hepatocellular carcinoma, three in total, showed partial responses.

The receptor was isolated from an adult with an advanced solid tumor such as melanoma, head and neck, liver or kidney cancer. The chain carries TRBV9 and TRBJ2-3; weak D call: TRBD1 (6 bases). The sample in question was CD4+ or CD8+ T cells sorted from blood, obtained in a trial of the OX40 agonist ivuxolimab. The CDR3 loop is CASSVAQGKKDTQYF. CDR3 DNA sequence: TGTGCCAGCAGCGTAGCACAGGGCAAGAAGGATACGCAGTATTTT.